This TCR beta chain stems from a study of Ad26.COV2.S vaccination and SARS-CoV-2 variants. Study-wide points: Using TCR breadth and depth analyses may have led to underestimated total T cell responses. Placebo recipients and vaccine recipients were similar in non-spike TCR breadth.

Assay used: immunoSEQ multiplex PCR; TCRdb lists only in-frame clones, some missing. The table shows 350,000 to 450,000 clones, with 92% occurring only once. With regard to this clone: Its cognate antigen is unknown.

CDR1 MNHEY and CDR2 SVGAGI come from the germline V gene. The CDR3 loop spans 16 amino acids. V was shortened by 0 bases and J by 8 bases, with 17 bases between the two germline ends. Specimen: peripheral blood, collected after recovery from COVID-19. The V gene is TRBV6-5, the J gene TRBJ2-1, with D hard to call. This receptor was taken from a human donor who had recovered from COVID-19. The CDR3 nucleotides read TGTGCCAGCAGTTACTCGATCCCCAGGCGGCCCGATGAGCAGTTCTTC. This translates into CASSYSIPRRPDEQFF.